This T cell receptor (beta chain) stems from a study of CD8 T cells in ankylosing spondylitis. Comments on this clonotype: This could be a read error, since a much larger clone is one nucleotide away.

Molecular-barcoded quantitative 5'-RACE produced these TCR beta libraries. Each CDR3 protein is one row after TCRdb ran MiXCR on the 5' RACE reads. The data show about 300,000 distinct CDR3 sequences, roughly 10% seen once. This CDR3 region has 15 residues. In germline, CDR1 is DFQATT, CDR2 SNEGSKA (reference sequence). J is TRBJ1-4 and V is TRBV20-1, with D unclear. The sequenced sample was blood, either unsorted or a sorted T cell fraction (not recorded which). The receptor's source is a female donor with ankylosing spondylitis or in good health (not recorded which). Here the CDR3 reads CSARDLQVPSERLFF. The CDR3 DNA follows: TGCAGTGCTAGAGATCTGCAGGTCCCTTCGGAAAGACTGTTTTTT.